The next 10 T cell receptor beta chains were all read from a single sample in a study of cytotoxic CD8 clonotypes in ibrutinib-treated CLL. Profiling relied on immunoSEQ multiplex PCR, and the TCRdb table lists in-frame clones only, not all of them. The top ten clones hold roughly 14% of a sample with 50,000 to 65,000 clones, less than 75% of them seen once. Sequences were derived from PBMCs, sampled after 12 months of ibrutinib treatment. Receptor source: a human donor with chronic lymphocytic leukemia.

This clone was seen just once. The V and J genes are TRBV10-2 and TRBJ2-1, with unresolved D. The CDR3 has 13 amino acids. Per germline, CDR1 WSHSY and CDR2 SAAADI. V dropped 3 bases and J dropped 10 bases, with 13 bases sitting between them. The CDR3 loop reads CASSDRREGEQFF. In DNA form, the CDR3 reads TGCGCCAGCAGTGACCGGCGAGAAGGGGAGCAGTTCTTC.

The chain combines TRBV28 with TRBJ1-2, with 7 nucleotides matching TRBD1. Germline V CDR1 and CDR2: MDHEN, SYDVKM. V trimming: 7 bases; J trimming: 5 bases; junction bases outside the gene matches: 10. This CDR3 has 14 residues. This CDR3 reads CASTAGGAFYGYTF. In nucleotides, the CDR3 is TGTGCCAGCACCGCAGGGGGGGCATTTTATGGCTACACCTTC.

This clone was seen a single time. The J gene is TRBJ2-5, the V gene TRBV6-5, with D possibly being TRBD1 (6 bases). The CDR3 is made up of 12 amino acids. Trimming left V 5 bases short and J 4 bases short, with 8 bases between. Per the germline V gene, CDR1 is MNHEY and CDR2 is SVGAGI. CDR3 sequence: CASSPRGETQYF. CDR3 coding DNA: TGTGCCAGCAGTCCCAGGGGAGAGACCCAGTACTTC.

The chain recombines TRBV2 with TRBJ1-1, with D uncertain. This CDR3 comprises 14 residues. Trimming pared 5 bases from V and 1 base from J, leaving 11 bases between. Germline V gives CDR1 SNHLY, CDR2 FYNNEI. This chain's CDR3 is CASSFRRENTEAFF. The CDR3 DNA sequence: TGTGCCAGCAGTTTTCGACGGGAGAACACTGAAGCTTTCTTT. Full variable domain (remainder filled in from reference TRBV2 and TRBJ1-1): EPEVTQTPSHQVTQMGQEVILRCVPISNHLYFYWYRQILGQKVEFLVSFYNNEISEKSEIFDDQFSVERPDGSNFTLKIRSTKLEDSAMYFCASSFRRENTEAFFGQGTRLTVV.

CDR3 sequence (DNA): TGTGCCAGCTCACTCCTAACCGGGACTCCCTACGAGCAGTACTTC. Translating it yields CASSLLTGTPYEQYF. The chain uses TRBV18 and TRBJ2-7; D is possibly TRBD2 (6 bases). V lost 4 bases and J lost 2, with 15 bases in between. CDR3 size: 15 residues. The germline CDR1 and CDR2 sequences are KGHSH and LQKENI.

The chain combines TRBV5-1 with TRBJ2-7, with a tentative D call TRBD2 (5 bases). The CDR3 totals 13 residues. Germline V gives CDR1 SGHRS, CDR2 YFSETQ. The germline V and J ends were trimmed by 4 bases and 3 bases, with 11 bases remaining between them. CDR3 DNA sequence: TGCGCCAGCAGCGGTCAGGAGGACTACGAGCAGTACGTC. Translated: CASSGQEDYEQYV.

The chain links TRBV18 to TRBJ1-5, with D unresolved. Germline CDR1 is KGHSH and CDR2 is LQKENI. The CDR3 is made up of 12 amino acids. V dropped 0 bases and J dropped 7 bases, with 4 bases sitting between them. CDR3 region: CASSPPNQPQHF. The CDR3 DNA reads TGTGCCAGCTCACCACCAAACCAGCCCCAGCATTTT.

V and J are TRBV28 and TRBJ2-2, with D possibly being TRBD2 (5 bases). CDR1 and CDR2 (germline): MDHEN, SYDVKM. This CDR3 comprises 15 residues. Trimming cost V 5 bases and J 1 base, with 11 bases left between them. The CDR3 here is CASSQRAGNTGELFF. In DNA, the CDR3 is TGTGCCAGCAGTCAGAGGGCGGGGAACACCGGGGAGCTGTTTTTT.

The chain has TRBV27 and TRBJ1-5, with D possibly matching TRBD1 (5 bases). Germline loops: CDR1 MNHEY, CDR2 SMNVEV (reference sequence). This CDR3 has 13 amino acids. V gave up 3 bases and J gave up 6 bases, with 9 bases separating them. In nucleotides, the CDR3 is TGTGCCAGCAGTTTCGGGGCGGGTCAGCCCCAGCATTTT. It translates to CASSFGAGQPQHF.

In this sample, this clone turned up many times. Compared with germline, one end of the junction differs, possibly owing to a read error. This chain uses TRBV6-1 with TRBJ1-1; weak D call: TRBD1 (5 bases). Per the germline V gene, CDR1 is MNHNS and CDR2 is SASEGT. The CDR3 is 15 residues long. CDR3 protein: CASSVGAGANSEAFF. The CDR3 bases are TGTGCCAGCAGTGTTGGGGCCGGGGCGAACTCTGAAGCTTTCTTT.